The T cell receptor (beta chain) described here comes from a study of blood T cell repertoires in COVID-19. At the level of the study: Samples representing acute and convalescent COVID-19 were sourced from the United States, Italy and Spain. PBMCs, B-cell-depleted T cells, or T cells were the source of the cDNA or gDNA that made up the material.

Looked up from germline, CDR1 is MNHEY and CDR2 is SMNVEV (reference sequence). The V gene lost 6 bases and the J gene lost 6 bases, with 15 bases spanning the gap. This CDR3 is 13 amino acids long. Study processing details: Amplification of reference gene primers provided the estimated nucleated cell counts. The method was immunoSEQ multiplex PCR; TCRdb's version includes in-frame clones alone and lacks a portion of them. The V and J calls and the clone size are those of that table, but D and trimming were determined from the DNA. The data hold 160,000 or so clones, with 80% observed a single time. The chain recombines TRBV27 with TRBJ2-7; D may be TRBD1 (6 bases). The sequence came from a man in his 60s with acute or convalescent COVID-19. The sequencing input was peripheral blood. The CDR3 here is CASRERQGREQYF. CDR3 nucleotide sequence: TGTGCCAGCAGGGAACGTCAGGGGCGCGAGCAGTACTTC.